This T cell receptor beta chain was profiled in a study of blood T cell repertoires in COVID-19. The repertoire was sequenced with immunoSEQ multiplex PCR; TCRdb's copy has only in-frame clones and lacks some. The data show some 150,000 clones, with 75% to 90% seen just once and about 0.58% held by the top ten. This CDR3 is 15 amino acids long. The V gene's germline CDR1 is SEHNR and CDR2 FQNEAQ (reference sequence). The junction had 4 bases not matched to a gene; V was cut back by 3 bases and J by 5 bases. This receptor was taken from a man in his sixties with acute or convalescent COVID-19. The rearrangement links TRBV7-9 to TRBJ2-1, with TRBD2 identical over 10 bases. The sequencing input was peripheral blood. Here the CDR3 reads CASSFGGLANNEQFF. The CDR3 coding sequence is TGTGCCAGCAGCTTTGGGGGACTAGCGAACAATGAGCAGTTCTTC.